This entry concerns a single TCR beta chain. Its target is unknown. The read stops 3 residues short of the end of the CDR3; the missing end is completed from the germline J gene. The record originates from a study of T cells in women clearing cervical HPV infection. Overall study results and limits: CIN3+ cases had significantly higher TCR repertoire richness than controls, but evenness did not differ.

Profiled with immunoSEQ multiplex PCR; TCRdb holds only in-frame clones, not every one. The sample features 25,000 to 35,000 clones, with 20% to 25% in its top ten. Trimming took 3 bases from V and 1 from J, leaving 12 bases between them. Germline V CDR1 and CDR2: MNHNS, SASEGT. The CDR3 is 15 residues long. The J gene is TRBJ2-5, the V gene TRBV6-1; D might be TRBD1 (5 bases). The receptor's source is a woman between 18 and 75 years old with a cervical HPV16 infection that either progressed to CIN3+ or cleared (not recorded which). The material sequenced was blood buffy coat. The chain's CDR3 is CASSERQPSQETQYF. The covered CDR3 bases are TGTGCCAGCAGTGAGAGACAGCCTTCCCAAGAGACC.